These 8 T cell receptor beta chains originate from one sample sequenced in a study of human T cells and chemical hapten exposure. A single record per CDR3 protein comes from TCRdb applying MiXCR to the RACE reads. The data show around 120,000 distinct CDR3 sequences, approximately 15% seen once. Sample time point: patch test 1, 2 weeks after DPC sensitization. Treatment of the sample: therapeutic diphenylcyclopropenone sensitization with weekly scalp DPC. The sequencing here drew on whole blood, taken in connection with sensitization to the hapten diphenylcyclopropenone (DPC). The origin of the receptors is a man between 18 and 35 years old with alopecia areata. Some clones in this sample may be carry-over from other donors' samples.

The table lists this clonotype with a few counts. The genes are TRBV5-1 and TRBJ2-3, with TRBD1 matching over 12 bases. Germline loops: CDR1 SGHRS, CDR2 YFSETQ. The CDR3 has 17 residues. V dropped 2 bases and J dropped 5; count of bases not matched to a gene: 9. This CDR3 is CASSLEGTGGWQDTQYF. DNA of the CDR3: TGCGCCAGCAGCTTAGAGGGGACAGGGGGCTGGCAAGATACGCAGTATTTT. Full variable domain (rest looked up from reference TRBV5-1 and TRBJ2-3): KAGVTQTPRYLIKTRGQQVTLSCSPISGHRSVSWYQQTPGQGLQFLFEYFSETQRNKGNFPGRFSGRQFSNSRSEMNVSTLELGDSALYLCASSLEGTGGWQDTQYFGPGTRLTVL.

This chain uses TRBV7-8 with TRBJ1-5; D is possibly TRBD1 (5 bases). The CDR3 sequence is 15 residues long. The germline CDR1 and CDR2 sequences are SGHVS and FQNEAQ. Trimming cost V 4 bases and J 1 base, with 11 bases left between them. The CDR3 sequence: CASSSIGVSNQPQHF. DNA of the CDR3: TGTGCCAGCAGCTCGATAGGGGTGAGCAATCAGCCCCAGCATTTT.

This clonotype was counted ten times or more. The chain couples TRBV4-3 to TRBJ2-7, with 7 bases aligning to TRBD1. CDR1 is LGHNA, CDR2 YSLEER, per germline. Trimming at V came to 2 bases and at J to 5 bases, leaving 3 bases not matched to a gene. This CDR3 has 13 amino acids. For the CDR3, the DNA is TGCGCCAGCAGCCAATTTACAGGGGACGAGCAGTACTTC. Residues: CASSQFTGDEQYF.

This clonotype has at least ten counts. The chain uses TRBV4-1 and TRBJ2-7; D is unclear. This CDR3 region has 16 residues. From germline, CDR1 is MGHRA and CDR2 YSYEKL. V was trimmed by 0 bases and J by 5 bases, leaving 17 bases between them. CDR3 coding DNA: TGCGCCAGCAGCCAAGATGGGCCGTTGGGCCTAAACGAGCAGTACTTC. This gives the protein CASSQDGPLGLNEQYF.

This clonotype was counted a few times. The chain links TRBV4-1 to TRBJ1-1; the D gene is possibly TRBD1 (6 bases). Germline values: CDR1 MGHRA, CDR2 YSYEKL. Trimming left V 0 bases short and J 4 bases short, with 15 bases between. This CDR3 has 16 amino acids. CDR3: CASSQDLGGASTEAFF. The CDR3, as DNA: TGCGCCAGCAGCCAAGACTTGGGGGGGGCTAGCACTGAAGCTTTCTTT.

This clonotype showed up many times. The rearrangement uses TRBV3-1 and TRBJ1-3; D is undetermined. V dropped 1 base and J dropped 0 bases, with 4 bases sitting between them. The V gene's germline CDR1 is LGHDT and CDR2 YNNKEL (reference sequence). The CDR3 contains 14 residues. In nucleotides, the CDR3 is TGTGCCAGCAGCCAAGGGCTCTCTGGAAACACCATATATTTT. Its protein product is CASSQGLSGNTIYF.

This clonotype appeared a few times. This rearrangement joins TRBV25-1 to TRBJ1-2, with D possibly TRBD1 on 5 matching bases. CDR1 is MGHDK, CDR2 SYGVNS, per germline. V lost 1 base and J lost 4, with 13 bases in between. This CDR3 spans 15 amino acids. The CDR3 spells CASSESSTGGYGYTF. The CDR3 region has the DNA TGTGCCAGCAGTGAATCCTCAACAGGTGGCTATGGCTACACCTTC.

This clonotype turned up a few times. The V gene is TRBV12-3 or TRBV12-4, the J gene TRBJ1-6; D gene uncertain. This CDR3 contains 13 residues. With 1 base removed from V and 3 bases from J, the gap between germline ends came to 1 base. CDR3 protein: CASSLGYNSPLHF. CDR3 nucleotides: TGTGCCAGCAGTTTAGGCTATAATTCACCCCTCCACTTT.